This T cell receptor beta chain was profiled in a study of CD8 T cells in Susac syndrome. Blood CD8+ and CD4+ T cells underwent high-throughput TCR beta sequencing. Negative magnetic isolation gave CD8+ and CD4+ cells; FACS enriched CD8+ TEMRA. cDNA came from about 0.5 to 1 ug RNA primed by random hexamers. Coverage of TCR beta CDR3 amplification by immunoSEQ multiplex PCR extended to 54 Vbeta and 13 Jbeta. TCRdb passed the immunoSEQ multiplex PCR reads through MiXCR, listing each CDR3 protein once. This sample yields 190,000 or so distinct CDR3 sequences, of which roughly 96% are seen a single time; under 0.095% belongs to the top ten. About this clonotype: Its antigen is not known.

Study outcomes and limitations: It was acknowledged in the study that its TCR sequencing and HLA analysis involved a relatively small number of individuals.

Sequences were obtained from CD4+ T cells from PBMCs. This TCR came from a human donor with multiple sclerosis.

The CDR3 DNA reads as TGTGCCAGCAGCTTAGATGTCTCCGGGACAGACTATGGCTACACCTTC. It codes for CASSLDVSGTDYGYTF. The V and J genes are TRBV7-9 and TRBJ1-2; 7 bases align to TRBD1. This CDR3 contains 16 residues. From germline, CDR1 is SEHNR and CDR2 FQNEAQ (reference sequence). With 1 base clipped from V and 3 bases from J, the junction kept 8 bases outside the gene matches.